The 23 T cell receptor beta chains reported below all come from one sample, sequenced in a study of T cells expressing NK-cell markers. TCRdb reprocessed the 5' RACE reads and reports one entry per CDR3 protein, with no DNA. Recorded for this sample: roughly 180,000 distinct CDR3 sequences. The sample taken for sequencing was blood T cells: a sorted CD56 or NKG2C T cell subset, CD4+ or CD8+ T cells, or bulk PBMC T cells (not recorded which). The source is a man between 18 and 69 years old in good health.

The genes are TRBV4-1 and TRBJ1-5. Germline CDR1 MGHRA, CDR2 YSYEKL. This CDR3 contains 15 residues. Here the CDR3 reads CASSQVQGGSRTQHF.

The rearrangement links TRBV12-3 or TRBV12-4 to TRBJ1-5. The CDR3 is 13 residues long. The CDR3: CASSRNSNQPQHF.

The rearrangement joins TRBV28 to TRBJ2-2; no DNA is available, so the TRBD1 call from TCRdb remains unchecked. Germline V gene sequence: CDR1 MDHEN, CDR2 SYDVKM. The CDR3 is 14 residues long. CDR3 residues: CASTTQGAGGELFF.

The V call is TRBV29-1, the J call TRBJ2-7. The CDR3 consists of 14 residues. In germline, CDR1 is SQVTM, CDR2 ANQGSEA. The CDR3 here is CSVEDRVNSYEQYF.

The J gene is TRBJ2-1, the V gene TRBV6-1. Germline V gene lookup returns CDR1 MNHNS and CDR2 SASEGT. This CDR3 is 13 amino acids long. CDR3 sequence reads: CASSHDQNNEQFF.

The V gene is TRBV7-8, the J gene TRBJ2-7; the TCRdb call, TRBD1, lacks DNA for checking. Germline-derived CDR1 and CDR2 are SGHVS and FQNEAQ. The CDR3 covers 15 residues. CDR3 amino acids: CASSWAAGGSYEQYF.

The chain uses TRBV2 and TRBJ1-2; the D call from TCRdb, TRBD1, cannot be confirmed without DNA. Germline V CDR1 and CDR2: SNHLY, FYNNEI. The CDR3 is 16 amino acids. CDR3 sequence reads: CASTHLPSGQRWGYTF.

The chain joins TRBV27 to TRBJ2-5. This CDR3 region has 13 residues. Germline CDR1 reads MNHEY; CDR2 reads SMNVEV (reference sequence). The CDR3 spells CASSSYSGETQYF.

The gene calls are TRBV10-3 and TRBJ2-5; the D call of TRBD2 rests on TCRdb alone, since no DNA is present to check it. This CDR3 has 14 residues. The V gene's germline CDR1 is ENHRY and CDR2 SYGVKD. CDR3 loop: CAISEARVSETQYF.

The rearrangement links TRBV7-6 to TRBJ2-7; TCRdb indicates TRBD1, and absent DNA this call remains unverified. The CDR3 has 17 amino acids. Germline V gives CDR1 SGHVS, CDR2 FNYEAQ. The CDR3: CASTESRYGGPSYEQYF. The full variable domain, rest sourced from reference TRBV7-6 and TRBJ2-7, is GAGVSQSPRYKVTKRGQDVALRCDPISGHVSLYWYRQALGQGPEFLTYFNYEAQQDKSGLPNDRFSAERPEGSISTLTIQRTEQRDSAMYRCASTESRYGGPSYEQYFGPGTRLTVT.

The chain combines TRBV11-2 with TRBJ2-3; the TCRdb D gene call, TRBD2, has no DNA to confirm it. The germline V gene has CDR1 SGHAT and CDR2 FQNNGV. This CDR3 has 18 amino acids. CDR3: CASSPPIPIAGGTDTQYF.

The chain is built from TRBV3-1 and TRBJ2-1; TCRdb's D call, TRBD2, is unchecked because there is no DNA. CDR1 and CDR2 from the germline V gene are LGHDT and YNNKEL (reference sequence). The CDR3 totals 15 residues. The CDR3 loop is CASSQVAGRFHEQFF.

CDR3: CASSYGSFAEAFF. The chain employs TRBV6-5 and TRBJ1-1. From germline, CDR1 is MNHEY and CDR2 SVGAGI. The CDR3 contains 13 residues.

CDR3 protein: CASSLGDNWRTEQYF. The chain recombines TRBV7-9 with TRBJ2-7; TCRdb picks TRBD1, but there is no DNA to check that call. Germline V gives CDR1 SEHNR, CDR2 FQNEAQ (reference sequence). The CDR3 consists of 15 residues.

The J gene is TRBJ2-5, the V gene TRBV15; as DNA is missing, the TRBD1 call by TCRdb cannot be tested. The CDR3 runs to 16 residues. The germline CDR1 and CDR2 sequences are LNHNV and YYDKDF (reference sequence). CDR3 sequence reads: CATSRDLYRGEETQYF. Variable domain in full (rest from reference TRBV15 and TRBJ2-5): DAMVIQNPRYQVTQFGKPVTLSCSQTLNHNVMYWYQQKSSQAPKLLFHYYDKDFNNEADTPDNFQSRRPNTSFCFLDIRSPGLGDTAMYLCATSRDLYRGEETQYFGPGTRLLVL.

The chain recombines TRBV15 with TRBJ2-5; TCRdb proposes TRBD2, but this gene call is untestable without DNA. Germline V lookup: CDR1 LNHNV, CDR2 YYDKDF (reference sequence). This CDR3 contains 15 residues. The CDR3 is CATSRVVGVQETQYF.

The chain has TRBV12-3 or TRBV12-4 and TRBJ1-1; TCRdb's D gene call, TRBD1, goes unchecked for lack of DNA. This CDR3 has 15 residues. This CDR3 is CASSLGGLGNTEAFF.

The V call is TRBV7-8, the J call TRBJ2-5; TCRdb selects TRBD1, and the lack of DNA leaves this call unchecked. Germline CDR1 SGHVS, CDR2 FQNEAQ. The CDR3 is 16 amino acids. CDR3 sequence reads: CASSLGGMGAEGTQYF.

The V call is TRBV3-1, the J call TRBJ2-4; TCRdb's assignment of TRBD2 cannot be checked, as there is no DNA. The CDR3 length is 18 residues. CDR1 is LGHDT and CDR2 is YNNKEL in the germline V gene (reference sequence). This chain's CDR3 is CASSQGLAGGPVKNIQYF.

V and J are TRBV4-1 and TRBJ2-1; TCRdb indicates TRBD2, and absent DNA this call remains unverified. Germline values: CDR1 MGHRA, CDR2 YSYEKL. This CDR3 has 17 amino acids. CDR3 amino acids: CASSQGLAGLLYNEQFF.

The chain joins TRBV28 to TRBJ2-5. Germline V CDR1 and CDR2: MDHEN, SYDVKM. There are 16 residues in the CDR3. CDR3 sequence: CASSPTVVRLQETQYF.

The rearrangement joins TRBV29-1 to TRBJ2-1; the TRBD1 assignment by TCRdb is unverifiable without DNA. The CDR3 loop spans 14 amino acids. Per germline, CDR1 SQVTM and CDR2 ANQGSEA. CDR3: CSVEGRGFNNEQFF.

The CDR3 here is CSVEPGHKNNEQFF. The V and J genes are TRBV29-1 and TRBJ2-1; TCRdb's D call, TRBD1, is unchecked because there is no DNA. Germline V CDR1 and CDR2: SQVTM, ANQGSEA. The CDR3 loop spans 14 amino acids.